These 14 T cell receptor beta chains were all obtained from the same sample, sequenced in a study of cytomegalovirus exposure and HLA in healthy donors. Primers included in the PCR were 60 Vbeta and 13 Jbeta primers. Using immunoSEQ multiplex PCR, the repertoire was profiled, and TCRdb retains in-frame clones only, with some absent. The sample lists 45,000 to 65,000 clones, roughly 77% occurring once. The source material was PBMCs. The source is a woman aged 40 to 55 in good health and CMV-seropositive.

This clone has only one observation. V usage is TRBV18 and J usage is TRBJ2-5; 10 nucleotides match TRBD1. Germline values: CDR1 KGHSH, CDR2 LQKENI. V dropped 4 bases and J dropped 4; count of bases not matched to a gene: 6. The CDR3 extends over 15 amino acids. The CDR3 sequence is CASSQRGDRGETQYF. CDR3 bases: TGTGCCAGCTCACAACGCGGGGACAGGGGAGAGACCCAGTACTTC.

This clone was picked up one time. This chain joins TRBV13 and TRBJ2-3; D is possibly TRBD1 (5 bases). Germline CDR1 is PRHDT and CDR2 is FYEKMQ (reference sequence). Between the trimmed V and J ends, which lost 1 base and 2 bases, there was a span of 7 bases. This CDR3 has 14 residues. The CDR3 is CASSLEGSTDTQYF. CDR3 bases: TGTGCCAGCAGCTTAGAGGGGTCCACAGATACGCAGTATTTT. Combining the CDR3 with reference TRBV13 and TRBJ2-3 gives the whole variable domain AAGVIQSPRHLIKEKRETATLKCYPIPRHDTVYWYQQGPGQDPQFLISFYEKMQSDKGSIPDRFSAQQFSDYHSELNMSSLELGDSALYFCASSLEGSTDTQYFGPGTRLTVL.

Written as DNA, the CDR3 is TGTGCCAGCAGCTCCCGGACCCATCGCGGGGAGTTCTTC. It codes for CASSSRTHRGEFF. The chain carries TRBV11-2 and TRBJ2-1; tentative D call: TRBD2 (6 bases). Per the germline V gene, CDR1 is SGHAT and CDR2 is FQNNGV. CDR3 length: 13 amino acids. Between the trimmed V and J ends, which lost 4 bases and 14 bases, there was a span of 18 bases. Full variable domain (outside the CDR3, taken from reference TRBV11-2 and TRBJ2-1): EAGVAQSPRYKIIEKRQSVAFWCNPISGHATLYWYQQILGQGPKLLIQFQNNGVVDDSQLPKDRFSAERLKGVDSTLKIQPAKLEDSAVYLCASSSRTHRGEFFGPGTRLTVL.

The chain joins TRBV28 to TRBJ1-4; D remains unclear. The CDR3 contains 15 residues. Trimming took 5 bases from V and 1 from J, leaving 11 bases between them. Per germline, CDR1 MDHEN and CDR2 SYDVKM. The CDR3 nucleotides read TGTGCCAGCAGTCCCCGGTTCGAAACTAATGAAAAACTGTTTTTT. Translating gives CASSPRFETNEKLFF.

The chain carries TRBV5-6 and TRBJ2-7, with D perhaps matching TRBD2 (7 bases). Trimming shortened V by 3 bases and J by 3 bases, and 13 bases separated the two germline ends. The CDR3 is made up of 14 amino acids. Germline-derived CDR1 and CDR2 are SGHDT and YYEEEE. This chain's CDR3 is CASSSRRGLYEQYF. The CDR3 coding sequence is TGTGCCAGCAGCTCCCGGCGGGGGCTCTACGAGCAGTACTTC.

The CDR3 region is CASSPSVPLTDTQYF. In nucleotides, the CDR3 is TGTGCCAGCAGCCCTAGCGTGCCGCTCACAGATACGCAGTATTTT. J is TRBJ2-3 and V is TRBV7-2; a possible D gene is TRBD2 (6 bases). The CDR3 extends over 15 amino acids. Germline lookup yields CDR1 SGHTA and CDR2 FQGNSA. V lost 5 bases and J 2 bases, leaving 14 bases between the germline ends.

V gene TRBV5-6 combines with J gene TRBJ1-2; D perhaps matches TRBD1 (6 bases). Germline V CDR1 and CDR2: SGHDT, YYEEEE. There are 14 residues in the CDR3. V was cut by 4 bases and J by 6 bases, with 16 bases left in between. The CDR3 sequence: CASSRKQGFHGYTF. For the CDR3, the DNA is TGTGCCAGCAGCCGAAAACAGGGTTTTCATGGCTACACCTTC.

The rearrangement joins TRBV9 to TRBJ2-1; 9 positions agree with TRBD2. Germline V CDR1 and CDR2: SGDLS, YYNGEE. This CDR3 contains 15 residues. After removal of 0 bases from V and 8 bases from J, the junction contained 6 bases not matched to a gene. The CDR3 region has the DNA TGTGCCAGCAGCGTAGCCTTAGCGGGGGAACATGAGCAGTTCTTC. This translates into CASSVALAGEHEQFF.

The chain links TRBV4-1 to TRBJ1-4; TRBD1 might be the D (6 bases). Germline assignment: CDR1 MGHRA and CDR2 YSYEKL. CDR3 length equals 14 residues. The ends were cut back, 3 bases at V and 12 bases at J, with 17 bases in the middle. CDR3: CASSQFSGAAELFF. The CDR3 DNA follows: TGCGCCAGCAGCCAGTTCTCAGGGGCCGCAGAACTGTTTTTT.

V usage is TRBV6-1 and J usage is TRBJ1-4; D possibly corresponds to TRBD1 (6 bases). The V gene's germline CDR1 is MNHNS and CDR2 SASEGT. The CDR3 totals 14 residues. Trimming took 1 base from V and 7 from J, leaving 10 bases between them. CDR3 sequence: CASSEGGLGEKLFF. The DNA of the CDR3 is TGTGCCAGCAGTGAAGGGGGGCTCGGTGAAAAACTGTTTTTT.

In this sample, this clone turned up a few times. The chain is built from TRBV19 and TRBJ1-1, with 8 bases aligning to TRBD1. The V gene end was trimmed by 6 bases and the J gene end by 2 bases; junction bases not matched to a gene: 20. Per germline, CDR1 LNHDA and CDR2 SQIVND (reference sequence). The CDR3 contains 19 residues. CDR3 nucleotide sequence: TGTGCCAGTAGCTTAAACCGACCGGCTAGACAGGGGATAAACACTGAAGCTTTCTTT. This codes for CASSLNRPARQGINTEAFF.

This rearrangement joins TRBV14 to TRBJ1-2; perhaps TRBD1 as D (6 bases). The V gene lost 5 bases and the J gene lost 5 bases, with 12 bases spanning the gap. The CDR3 runs 13 residues. Germline V gene data show CDR1 as SGHDN and CDR2 as FVKESK. This CDR3 reads CASSIQGSYGYTF. CDR3 nucleotides: TGTGCCAGCAGCATACAGGGTAGTTATGGCTACACCTTC.

J is TRBJ1-2 and V is TRBV7-2; 8 nucleotides agree with TRBD1. Unmatched junction bases numbered 10, after V lost 5 bases and J lost 5 bases. CDR3 length: 15 residues. Germline CDR1 and CDR2: SGHTA and FQGNSA. The CDR3 spells CASSPMDREIYGYTF. The CDR3 DNA sequence: TGTGCCAGCAGCCCCATGGACAGGGAGATTTATGGCTACACCTTC.

The count of this clone is one. The genes are TRBV4-1 and TRBJ2-1; 9 bases agree with TRBD1. The junction had 7 bases not matched to a gene; V was cut back by 1 base and J by 6 bases. The CDR3 covers 16 residues. CDR1 and CDR2 from the germline V gene are MGHRA and YSYEKL. The CDR3 nucleotides read TGCGCCAGCAGCCAAGTTCACGGGACAGGGTCCAATGAGCAGTTCTTC. It is translated as CASSQVHGTGSNEQFF.